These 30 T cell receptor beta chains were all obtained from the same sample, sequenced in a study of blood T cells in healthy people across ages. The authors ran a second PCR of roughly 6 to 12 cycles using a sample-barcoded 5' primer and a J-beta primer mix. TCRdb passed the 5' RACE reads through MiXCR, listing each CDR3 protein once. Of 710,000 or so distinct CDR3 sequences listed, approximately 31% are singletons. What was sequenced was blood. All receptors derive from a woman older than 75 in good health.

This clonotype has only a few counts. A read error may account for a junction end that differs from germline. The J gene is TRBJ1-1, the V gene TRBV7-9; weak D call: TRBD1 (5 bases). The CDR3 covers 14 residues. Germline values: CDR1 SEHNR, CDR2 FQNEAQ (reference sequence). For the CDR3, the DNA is TGTACCAGCAGCTTAGCGACGGGGGGGACTGAAGCTTTCTTT. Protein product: CTSSLATGGTEAFF.

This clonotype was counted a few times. In nucleotides, the CDR3 is TGTGCCAGCAGTTCCCCTAGCGGGGGGGCCGGTAATGAGCAGTACTTC. This gives the protein CASSSPSGGAGNEQYF. The chain recombines TRBV6-5 with TRBJ2-5; 12 nucleotides agree with TRBD2. V shed 4 bases and J 11 bases; nucleotides not matched to a gene: 14. The CDR3 spans 16 residues. Germline CDR1 MNHEY, CDR2 SVGAGI.

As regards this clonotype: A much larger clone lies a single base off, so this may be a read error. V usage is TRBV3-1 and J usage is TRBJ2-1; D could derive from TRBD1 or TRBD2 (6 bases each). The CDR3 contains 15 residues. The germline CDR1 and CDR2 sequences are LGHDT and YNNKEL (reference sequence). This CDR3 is CASSQGAGPYNEQLF. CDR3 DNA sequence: TGTGCCAGCAGCCAGGGGGCGGGACCCTACAATGAGCAGCTCTTC.

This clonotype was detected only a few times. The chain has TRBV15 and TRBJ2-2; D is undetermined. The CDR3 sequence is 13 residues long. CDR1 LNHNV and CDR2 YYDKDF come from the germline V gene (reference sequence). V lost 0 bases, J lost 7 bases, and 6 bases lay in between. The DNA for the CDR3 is TGTGCCACCAGCAGAGATAAAGGCGGGGAGCTGTTTTTT. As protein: CATSRDKGGELFF.

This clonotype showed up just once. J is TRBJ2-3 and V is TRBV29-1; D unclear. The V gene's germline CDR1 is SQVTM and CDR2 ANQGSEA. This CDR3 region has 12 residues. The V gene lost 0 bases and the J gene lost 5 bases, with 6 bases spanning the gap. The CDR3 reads CSVEEVGDTQYF. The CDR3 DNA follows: TGCAGCGTTGAAGAGGTGGGAGATACGCAGTATTTT.

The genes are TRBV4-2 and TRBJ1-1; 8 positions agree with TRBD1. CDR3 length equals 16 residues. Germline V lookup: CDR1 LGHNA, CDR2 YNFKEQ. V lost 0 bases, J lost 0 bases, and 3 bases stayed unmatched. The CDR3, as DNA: TGTGCCAGCAGCCAAGATAACAGGGGGGTGAACACTGAAGCTTTCTTT. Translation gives CASSQDNRGVNTEAFF.

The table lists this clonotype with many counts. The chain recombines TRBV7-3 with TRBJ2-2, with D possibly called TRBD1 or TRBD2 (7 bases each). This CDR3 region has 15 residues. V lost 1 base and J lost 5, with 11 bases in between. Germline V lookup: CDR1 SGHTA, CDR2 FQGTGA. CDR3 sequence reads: CASSLNQGGTGELFF. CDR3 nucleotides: TGTGCCAGCAGCTTAAATCAGGGGGGGACCGGGGAGCTGTTTTTT.

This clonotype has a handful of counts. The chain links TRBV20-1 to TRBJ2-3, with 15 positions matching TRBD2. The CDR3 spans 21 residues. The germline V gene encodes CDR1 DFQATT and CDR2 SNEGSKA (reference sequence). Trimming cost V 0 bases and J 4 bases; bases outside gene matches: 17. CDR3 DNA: TGCAGTGCTAGAGATCTTGAAAGGACTAGCGGGGGGGCCAAGAGTGCAGATACGCAGTATTTT. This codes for CSARDLERTSGGAKSADTQYF.

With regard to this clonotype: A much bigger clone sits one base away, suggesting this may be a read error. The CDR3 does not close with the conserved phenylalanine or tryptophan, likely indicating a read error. The CDR3, as DNA: TGTGCCAGCAGCCAAGATCGGGGACAGGGGGACCCCGGGGAGCTGTTTTTG. Encoded protein: CASSQDRGQGDPGELFL. The chain has TRBV4-2 and TRBJ2-2; 11 nucleotides match TRBD1. The germline V gene has CDR1 LGHNA and CDR2 YNFKEQ. This CDR3 spans 17 amino acids. J was trimmed by 6 bases and V by 0 bases; bases with no gene match: 6.

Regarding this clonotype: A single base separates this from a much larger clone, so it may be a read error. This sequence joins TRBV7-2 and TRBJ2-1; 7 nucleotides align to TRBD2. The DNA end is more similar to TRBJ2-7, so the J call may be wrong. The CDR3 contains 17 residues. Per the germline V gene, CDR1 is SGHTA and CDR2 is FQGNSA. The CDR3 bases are TGTGCCAGCAGCTTAAATCCCCGCGGGAGCTCCTACAATGAGCAGTACTTC. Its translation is CASSLNPRGSSYNEQYF.

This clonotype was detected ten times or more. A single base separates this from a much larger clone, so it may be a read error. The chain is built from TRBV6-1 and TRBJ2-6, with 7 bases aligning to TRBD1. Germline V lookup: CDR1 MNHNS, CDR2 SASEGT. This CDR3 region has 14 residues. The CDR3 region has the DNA TGTGCCAGCTTGAGGGGGCCCGGGGCCAACGTCCGGACTTTC. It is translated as CASLRGPGANVRTF.

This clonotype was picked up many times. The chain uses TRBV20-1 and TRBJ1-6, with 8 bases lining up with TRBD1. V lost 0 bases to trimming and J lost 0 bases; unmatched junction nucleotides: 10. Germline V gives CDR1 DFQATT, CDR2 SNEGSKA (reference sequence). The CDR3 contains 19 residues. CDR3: CSARDRGQVGGSYNSPLHF. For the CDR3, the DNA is TGCAGTGCTAGAGATAGGGGACAGGTCGGTGGCTCCTATAATTCACCCCTCCACTTT.

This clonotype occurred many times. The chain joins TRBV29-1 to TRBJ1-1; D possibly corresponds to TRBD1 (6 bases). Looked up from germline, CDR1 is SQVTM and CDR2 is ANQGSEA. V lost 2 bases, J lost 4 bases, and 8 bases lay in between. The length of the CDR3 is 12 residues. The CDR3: CSVETGTTEAFF. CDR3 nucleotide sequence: TGCAGCGTTGAAACAGGGACCACTGAAGCTTTCTTT. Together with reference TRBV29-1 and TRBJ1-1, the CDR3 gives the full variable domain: SAVISQKPSRDICQRGTSLTIQCQVDSQVTMMFWYRQQPGQSLTLIATANQGSEATYESGFVIDKFPISRPNLTFSTLTVSNMSPEDSSIYLCSVETGTTEAFFGQGTRLTVV.

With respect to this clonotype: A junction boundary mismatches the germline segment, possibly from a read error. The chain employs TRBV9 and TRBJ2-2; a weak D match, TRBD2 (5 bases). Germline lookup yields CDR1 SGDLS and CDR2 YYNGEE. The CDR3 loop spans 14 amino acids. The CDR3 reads CASSVEGSTGERFF. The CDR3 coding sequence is TGTGCCAGCAGCGTAGAGGGCAGCACCGGGGAGCGGTTTTTT.

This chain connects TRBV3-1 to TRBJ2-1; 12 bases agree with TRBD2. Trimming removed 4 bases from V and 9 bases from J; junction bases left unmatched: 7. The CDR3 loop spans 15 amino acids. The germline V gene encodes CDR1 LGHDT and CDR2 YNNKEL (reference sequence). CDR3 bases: TGTGCCAGCAGCCCCCTAGCGGGGGGGCGTGGTGAGCAGTTCTTC. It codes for CASSPLAGGRGEQFF.

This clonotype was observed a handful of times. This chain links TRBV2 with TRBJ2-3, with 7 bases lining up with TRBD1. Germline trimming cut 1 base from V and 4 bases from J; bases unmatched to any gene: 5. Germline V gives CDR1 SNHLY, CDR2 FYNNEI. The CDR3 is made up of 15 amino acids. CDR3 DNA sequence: TGTGCCAGCAGTGAAGTAGGGACAGTCGCAGATACGCAGTATTTT. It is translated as CASSEVGTVADTQYF. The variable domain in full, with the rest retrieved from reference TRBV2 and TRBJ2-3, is EPEVTQTPSHQVTQMGQEVILRCVPISNHLYFYWYRQILGQKVEFLVSFYNNEISEKSEIFDDQFSVERPDGSNFTLKIRSTKLEDSAMYFCASSEVGTVADTQYFGPGTRLTVL.

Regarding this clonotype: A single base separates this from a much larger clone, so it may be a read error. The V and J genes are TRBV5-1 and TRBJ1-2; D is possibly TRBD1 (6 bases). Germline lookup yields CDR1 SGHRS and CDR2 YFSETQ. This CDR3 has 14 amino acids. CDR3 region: CASSPSGALYGDTF. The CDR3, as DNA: TGCGCCAGCAGCCCTTCGGGGGCACTCTATGGCGACACCTTC.

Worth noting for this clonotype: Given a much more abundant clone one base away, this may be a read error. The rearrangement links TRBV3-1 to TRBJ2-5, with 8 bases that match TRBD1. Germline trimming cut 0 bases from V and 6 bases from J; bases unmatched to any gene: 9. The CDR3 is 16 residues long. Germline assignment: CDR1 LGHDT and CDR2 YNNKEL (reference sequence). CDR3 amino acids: CASSQENRGIRKTQYF. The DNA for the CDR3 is TGTGCCAGCAGCCAAGAAAACAGGGGGATTAGGAAGACCCAGTACTTC.

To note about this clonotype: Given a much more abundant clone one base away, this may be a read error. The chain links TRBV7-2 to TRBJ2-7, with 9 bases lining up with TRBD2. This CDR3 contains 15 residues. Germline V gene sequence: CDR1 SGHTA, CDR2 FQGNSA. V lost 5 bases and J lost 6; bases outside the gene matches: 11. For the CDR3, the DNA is TGTGCCAGCAGCCGTCTGGGTAGCGGGGGAAGCGAGCAGTACTTC. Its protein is CASSRLGSGGSEQYF.

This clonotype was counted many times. The CDR3 sequence: CASSVITNYGYTF. The CDR3 nucleotides read TGTGCCAGCAGCGTAATTACGAACTATGGCTACACCTTC. The V call is TRBV9, the J call TRBJ1-2; D uncertain. The germline gives CDR1 SGDLS, CDR2 YYNGEE. V shed 1 base and J shed 2 bases, with 6 bases lying between them. CDR3 length equals 13 residues. The full variable domain, with the rest looked up from reference TRBV9 and TRBJ1-2, is DSGVTQTPKHLITATGQRVTLRCSPRSGDLSVYWYQQSLDQGLQFLIQYYNGEERAKGNILERFSAQQFPDLHSELNLSSLELGDSALYFCASSVITNYGYTFGSGTRLTVV.

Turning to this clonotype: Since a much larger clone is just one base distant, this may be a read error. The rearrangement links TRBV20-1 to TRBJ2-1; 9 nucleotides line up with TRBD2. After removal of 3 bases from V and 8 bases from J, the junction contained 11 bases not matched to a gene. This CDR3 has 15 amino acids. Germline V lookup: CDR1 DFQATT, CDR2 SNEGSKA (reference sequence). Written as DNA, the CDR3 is TGCAGTGCTAGGGAAGGCGGGGGGGCTTCTCATGAGCAGTTCTTC. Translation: CSAREGGGASHEQFF.

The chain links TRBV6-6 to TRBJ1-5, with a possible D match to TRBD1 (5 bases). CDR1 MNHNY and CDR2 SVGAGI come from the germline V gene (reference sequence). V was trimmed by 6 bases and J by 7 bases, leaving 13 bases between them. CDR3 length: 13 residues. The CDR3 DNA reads TGTGCCAGCAGCCCGGGACTAAGACAGCCCCAGCATTTT. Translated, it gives CASSPGLRQPQHF.

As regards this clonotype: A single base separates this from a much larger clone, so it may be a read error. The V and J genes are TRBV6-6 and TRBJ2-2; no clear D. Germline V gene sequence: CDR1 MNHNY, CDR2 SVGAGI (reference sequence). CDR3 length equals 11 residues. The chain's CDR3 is CASGYTGELFF. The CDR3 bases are TGTGCCAGCGGTTACACCGGGGAGCTGTTTTTT.

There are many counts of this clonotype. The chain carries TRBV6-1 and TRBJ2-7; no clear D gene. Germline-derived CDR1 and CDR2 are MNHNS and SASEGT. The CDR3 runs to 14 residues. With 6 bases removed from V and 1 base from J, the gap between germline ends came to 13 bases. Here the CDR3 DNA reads TGTGCCAGCAGCCCTACATGGAATTCCTACGAGCAGTACTTC. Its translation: CASSPTWNSYEQYF.

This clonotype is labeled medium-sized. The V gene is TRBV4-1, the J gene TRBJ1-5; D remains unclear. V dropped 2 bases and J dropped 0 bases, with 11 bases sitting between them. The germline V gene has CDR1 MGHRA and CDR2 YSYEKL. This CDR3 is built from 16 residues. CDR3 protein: CASSQRYENSNQPQHF. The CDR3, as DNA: TGCGCCAGCAGCCAAAGGTATGAAAATAGCAATCAGCCCCAGCATTTT.

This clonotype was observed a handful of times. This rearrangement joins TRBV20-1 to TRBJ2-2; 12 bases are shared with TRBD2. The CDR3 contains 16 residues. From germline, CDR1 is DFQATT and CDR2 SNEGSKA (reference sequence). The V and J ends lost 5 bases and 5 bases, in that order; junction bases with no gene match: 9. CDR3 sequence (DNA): TGCAGTGCTGCCTCTTCTAGCGGGGGGGCAACCGGGGAGCTGTTTTTT. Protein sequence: CSAASSSGGATGELFF.

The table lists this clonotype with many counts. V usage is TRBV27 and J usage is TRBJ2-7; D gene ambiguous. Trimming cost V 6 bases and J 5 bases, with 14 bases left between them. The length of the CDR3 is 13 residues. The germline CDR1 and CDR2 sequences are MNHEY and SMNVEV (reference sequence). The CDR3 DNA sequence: TGTGCCAGCAGGCCCATTATCACAGACGAGCAGTACTTC. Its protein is CASRPIITDEQYF.

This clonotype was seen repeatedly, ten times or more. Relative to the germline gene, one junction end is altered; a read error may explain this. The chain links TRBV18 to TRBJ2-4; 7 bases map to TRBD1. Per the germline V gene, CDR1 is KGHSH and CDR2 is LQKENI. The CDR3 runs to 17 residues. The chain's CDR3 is CAGSPGQNLLAKNIQYF. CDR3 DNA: TGTGCCGGCTCACCGGGACAGAATCTTCTAGCCAAAAACATTCAGTACTTC.

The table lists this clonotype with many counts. CDR3 nucleotide sequence: TGCGCCAGCAGCTTGGTGACTCCCTGGGACACTGAAGCTTTCTTT. It yields the protein CASSLVTPWDTEAFF. The J gene is TRBJ1-1, the V gene TRBV5-1; D call uncertain. The germline gives CDR1 SGHRS, CDR2 YFSETQ. The V end was cut by 0 bases, the J end by 3 bases, with 12 bases between. The CDR3 extends over 15 amino acids.

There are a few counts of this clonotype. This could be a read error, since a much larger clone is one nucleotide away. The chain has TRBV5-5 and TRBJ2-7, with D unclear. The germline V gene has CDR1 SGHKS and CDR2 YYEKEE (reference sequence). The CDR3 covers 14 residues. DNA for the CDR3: TGTGCCAGCGGCTTTCGGGCCAGCACCTACGAGCAGTACTTC. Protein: CASGFRASTYEQYF.